These 19 T cell receptor beta chains share one sample of origin, sequenced in a study of shared clonotypes between healthy human individuals. Clones were read by immunoSEQ multiplex PCR, and TCRdb kept only the in-frame ones, dropping some. The sample shows 2.3 million or so clones, approximately 93% of them seen only once. Sample: naive CD4+ T cells from PBMCs. The subset was: CD45RA+ positively selected. Every receptor here comes from a man between 18 and 35 years old in good health. Some clones in this sample may be carry-over from other donors' samples.

The chain combines TRBV7-9 with TRBJ2-1, with 11 bases matching TRBD1. CDR1 and CDR2 (germline): SEHNR, FQNEAQ (reference sequence). The trim removed 5 bases at V and 10 bases at J, leaving 10 bases unmatched. The CDR3 sequence is 15 residues long. Here the CDR3 DNA reads TGTGCCAGCAGCCCGTACGGACAGGGGGCGCAAGAGCAGTTCTTC. It is translated as CASSPYGQGAQEQFF.

V is TRBV6-1 and J is TRBJ2-1, with TRBD2 matching 11 bases. The CDR3 sequence is 16 residues long. The V gene end was trimmed by 2 bases and the J gene end by 0 bases; junction bases not matched to a gene: 0. Germline V CDR1 and CDR2: MNHNS, SASEGT. The CDR3 DNA reads as TGTGCCAGCAGTGAACTAGCGGGAGGCTCCTACAATGAGCAGTTCTTC. This encodes CASSELAGGSYNEQFF.

The J gene is TRBJ2-1, the V gene TRBV5-1; D may correspond to TRBD1 or TRBD2 (5 bases each). CDR1 and CDR2 from the germline V gene are SGHRS and YFSETQ. The CDR3 is 13 amino acids. Trimming removed 5 bases from V and 4 bases from J, with 10 bases in between. This CDR3 reads CASSGGGYNEQFF. The CDR3 DNA follows: TGCGCCAGCAGTGGGGGTGGATACAATGAGCAGTTCTTC.

This sequence joins TRBV29-1 and TRBJ1-2; D may be TRBD1 (5 bases). CDR3 length: 11 amino acids. V was clipped by 8 bases and J by 2 bases, with 9 bases between them. Germline lookup yields CDR1 SQVTM and CDR2 ANQGSEA. CDR3 sequence (DNA): TGCAGCCTCGGGGGGAACTATGGCTACACCTTC. As protein: CSLGGNYGYTF.

V gene TRBV28 combines with J gene TRBJ1-5, with D possibly TRBD1 on 5 matching bases. CDR3 length equals 15 residues. CDR1 is MDHEN and CDR2 is SYDVKM in the germline V gene. Trimming took 8 bases from V and 7 from J, leaving 21 bases between them. The CDR3 region is CASQQAGWGGQPQHF. DNA for the CDR3: TGTGCCAGCCAACAGGCTGGTTGGGGGGGACAGCCCCAGCATTTT.

The rearrangement uses TRBV12-5 and TRBJ2-3, with 10 bases aligning to TRBD1. Germline V lookup: CDR1 LGHNT, CDR2 FRNRAP. The junction had 7 bases not matched to a gene; V was cut back by 6 bases and J by 4 bases. The CDR3 sequence is 15 residues long. The CDR3 protein is CASGPDRGLSDTQYF. CDR3 sequence (DNA): TGTGCTAGTGGGCCTGACAGGGGGCTTTCAGATACGCAGTATTTT.

This clone was detected only a few times. The genes are TRBV28 and TRBJ1-1, with D uncertain. V lost 11 bases, J lost 1 base, and 11 bases lay in between. This CDR3 has 12 residues. CDR1 and CDR2 (germline): MDHEN, SYDVKM. CDR3 in amino acids: CAVSLPNTEAFF. The CDR3 DNA follows: TGTGCCGTCTCACTTCCGAACACTGAAGCTTTCTTT. The whole variable domain, remainder taken from reference TRBV28 and TRBJ1-1, is DVKVTQSSRYLVKRTGEKVFLECVQDMDHENMFWYRQDPGLGLRLIYFSYDVKMKEKGDIPEGYSVSREKKERFSLILESASTNQTSMYLCAVSLPNTEAFFGQGTRLTVV.

With respect to this clone: This specimen includes other DNA sequences encoding the same CDR3. J is TRBJ2-7 and V is TRBV9; 9 positions match TRBD2. Trimming cost V 3 bases and J 2 bases; bases outside gene matches: 3. Germline CDR1 SGDLS, CDR2 YYNGEE. The CDR3 length is 14 residues. CDR3 DNA: TGTGCCAGCAGCGCTAGCGGGACAACCTACGAGCAGTACTTC. Encoded protein: CASSASGTTYEQYF.

This clone was found once. The chain joins TRBV9 to TRBJ2-1; a weak D match, TRBD2 (6 bases). The CDR3 runs to 14 residues. CDR1 and CDR2 (germline): SGDLS, YYNGEE. V dropped 0 bases and J dropped 8 bases, with 12 bases sitting between them. CDR3 nucleotide sequence: TGTGCCAGCAGCGTAGCGGGACTTGGCGATGAGCAGTTCTTC. It is translated as CASSVAGLGDEQFF.

This chain links TRBV5-1 with TRBJ2-1; 8 bases match TRBD2. The CDR3 spans 14 residues. The ends lost 2 bases at V and 6 bases at J; junction bases unmatched: 4. Germline V CDR1 and CDR2: SGHRS, YFSETQ. The CDR3 is CASSLREGFNEQFF. CDR3 coding DNA: TGCGCCAGCAGCTTACGGGAGGGATTCAATGAGCAGTTCTTC.

V gene TRBV2 combines with J gene TRBJ2-2, with 7 bases identical to TRBD1. The germline V gene encodes CDR1 SNHLY and CDR2 FYNNEI. Unmatched junction bases numbered 11, after V lost 6 bases and J lost 4 bases. There are 16 residues in the CDR3. CDR3 amino acids: CASSLTGARGTGELFF. CDR3 in DNA: TGTGCCAGCAGCCTCACAGGGGCGCGCGGCACCGGGGAGCTGTTTTTT.

The genes are TRBV7-3 and TRBJ2-7; no definite D call. There are 14 residues in the CDR3. The germline gives CDR1 SGHTA, CDR2 FQGTGA. The V end lost 1 base, the J end lost 5 bases, and 12 bases lay between the germline ends. The CDR3 DNA follows: TGTGCCAGCAGCTTAATTGCCAGTAAAAACGAGCAGTACTTC. Amino acid sequence: CASSLIASKNEQYF.

This chain joins TRBV7-7 and TRBJ2-1; 15 nucleotides line up with TRBD2. The CDR3 runs 13 residues. V dropped 5 bases and J dropped 14; count of bases not matched to a gene: 4. In germline, CDR1 is SSHAT, CDR2 FNYEAQ (reference sequence). CDR3 in amino acids: CASSQGLAGGKFF. In DNA, the CDR3 is TGTGCCAGCAGCCAGGGACTAGCGGGAGGTAAGTTCTTC. Full variable domain (missing parts from reference TRBV7-7 and TRBJ2-1): GAGVSQSPRYKVTKRGQDVTLRCDPISSHATLYWYQQALGQGPEFLTYFNYEAQPDKSGLPSDRFSAERPEGSISTLTIQRTEQRDSAMYRCASSQGLAGGKFFGPGTRLTVL.

The chain uses TRBV28 and TRBJ2-2; 7 bases are shared with TRBD1. Looked up from germline, CDR1 is MDHEN and CDR2 is SYDVKM. The V segment lost 6 bases and the J segment 8 bases; nucleotides outside the gene matches: 9. CDR3 length: 14 residues. The CDR3, as DNA: TGTGCCAGCAGCCCTGGACAGGACCCGGGGGAGCTGTTTTTT. Protein product: CASSPGQDPGELFF.

The V call is TRBV6-1, the J call TRBJ1-2; unclear D gene. The length of the CDR3 is 12 residues. Trimming pared 5 bases from V and 4 bases from J, leaving 8 bases between. Looked up from germline, CDR1 is MNHNS and CDR2 is SASEGT. This CDR3 is CASSSEAYGYTF. Here the CDR3 DNA reads TGTGCCAGCAGTTCCGAGGCCTATGGCTACACCTTC.

This chain links TRBV28 with TRBJ1-6; unclear D gene. CDR3 length: 11 residues. The V end was cut by 2 bases, the J end by 13 bases, with 6 bases between. Germline assignment: CDR1 MDHEN and CDR2 SYDVKM. The CDR3 DNA sequence: TGTGCCAGCAGTTTACGAGGGCCCCTCCACTTT. It is translated as CASSLRGPLHF.

This chain uses TRBV7-3 with TRBJ2-1; the match to TRBD1 covers 8 bases. The CDR3 is 14 amino acids. CDR1 and CDR2 from the germline V gene are SGHTA and FQGTGA. The trim removed 4 bases at V and 7 bases at J, leaving 6 bases unmatched. In DNA form, the CDR3 reads TGTGCCAGCAGCTCCCGGACAGGGCGGAATGAGCAGTTCTTC. This encodes CASSSRTGRNEQFF.

V gene TRBV2 combines with J gene TRBJ1-4; 10 nucleotides agree with TRBD1. V lost 6 bases, J lost 2 bases, and 6 bases stayed unmatched. This CDR3 spans 16 amino acids. CDR1 is SNHLY and CDR2 is FYNNEI in the germline V gene. CDR3 residues: CASRTGGGGTNEKLFF. Written as DNA, the CDR3 is TGTGCCAGCAGGACAGGGGGCGGTGGGACTAATGAAAAACTGTTTTTT.

V and J are TRBV9 and TRBJ1-1, with D uncertain. This CDR3 is built from 13 residues. V was pared by 0 bases and J by 3 bases, with 6 bases between. The germline CDR1 and CDR2 sequences are SGDLS and YYNGEE. This CDR3 reads CASSVGVYTEAFF. The CDR3 DNA reads as TGTGCCAGCAGCGTAGGGGTTTACACTGAAGCTTTCTTT.